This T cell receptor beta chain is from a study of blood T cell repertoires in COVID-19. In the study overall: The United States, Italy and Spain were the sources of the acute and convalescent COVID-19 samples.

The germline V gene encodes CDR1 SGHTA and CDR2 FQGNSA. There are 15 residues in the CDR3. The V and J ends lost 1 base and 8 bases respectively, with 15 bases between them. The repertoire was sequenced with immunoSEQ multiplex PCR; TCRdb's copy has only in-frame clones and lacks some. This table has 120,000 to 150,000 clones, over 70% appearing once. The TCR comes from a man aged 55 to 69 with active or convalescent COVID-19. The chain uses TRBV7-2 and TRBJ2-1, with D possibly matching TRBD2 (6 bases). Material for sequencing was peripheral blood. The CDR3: CASSLGAGPGDEQFF. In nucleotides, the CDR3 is TGTGCCAGCAGCTTAGGAGCGGGCCCGGGGGATGAGCAGTTCTTC.